Shown below are 9 T cell receptor beta chains from a single sample sequenced in a study of cytomegalovirus exposure and HLA in healthy donors. PCR primers comprised 60 Vbeta and 13 Jbeta primers. Some clones are missing from TCRdb's copy, which holds only in-frame ones; the method was immunoSEQ multiplex PCR. The sample consists of about 200,000 clones, 86% of them appearing once. The sample comprised PBMCs. The receptor source for this set is a woman aged 25 to 39 in good health and CMV-seronegative.

To note about this clone: Other DNA sequences within the sample encode an identical CDR3. V is TRBV6-5 and J is TRBJ2-3; D is ambiguous. V lost 0 bases and J 2 bases, leaving 6 bases between the germline ends. The germline V gene encodes CDR1 MNHEY and CDR2 SVGAGI. CDR3 length equals 14 residues. The DNA of the CDR3 is TGTGCCAGCAGTTACTCGAGGTCCACAGATACGCAGTATTTT. It specifies CASSYSRSTDTQYF.

The CDR3 coding sequence is TGCGCCAGCAGCCAGAGTAGCGGGGGGGCCAGCTACGAGCAGTACTTC. Protein product: CASSQSSGGASYEQYF. V is TRBV5-1 and J is TRBJ2-7; TRBD2 agrees at 11 bases. CDR1 and CDR2 (germline): SGHRS, YFSETQ. The V segment lost 4 bases and the J segment 3 bases; nucleotides outside the gene matches: 9. The CDR3 covers 16 residues.

The chain carries TRBV7-8 and TRBJ1-4; D possibly corresponds to TRBD1 (6 bases). The CDR3 is made up of 15 amino acids. V dropped 5 bases and J dropped 1 base, with 11 bases sitting between them. The germline V gene encodes CDR1 SGHVS and CDR2 FQNEAQ. The CDR3 sequence is CASSPQGRTNEKLFF. DNA for the CDR3: TGTGCCAGCAGCCCCCAGGGGCGAACTAATGAAAAACTGTTTTTT.

In DNA, the CDR3 is TGTGCCAGCAGCACCCCGGACAGATACGGGGAGCTGTTTTTT. Its protein is CASSTPDRYGELFF. The V and J genes are TRBV7-8 and TRBJ2-2; D possibly corresponds to TRBD1 (6 bases). Germline values: CDR1 SGHVS, CDR2 FQNEAQ. The CDR3 totals 14 residues. Trimming pared 5 bases from V and 7 bases from J, leaving 14 bases between. Based on the CDR3 plus reference TRBV7-8 and TRBJ2-2, the full variable domain is GAGVSQSPRYKVAKRGQDVALRCDPISGHVSLFWYQQALGQGPEFLTYFQNEAQLDKSGLPSDRFFAERPEGSVSTLKIQRTQQEDSAVYLCASSTPDRYGELFFGEGSRLTVL.

The chain links TRBV2 to TRBJ1-5; D gene uncertain. V was pared by 3 bases and J by 0 bases, with 15 bases between. Germline loops: CDR1 SNHLY, CDR2 FYNNEI. The CDR3 extends over 17 amino acids. The CDR3 sequence is CASSDGSGRYSNQPQHF. The CDR3 nucleotides are TGTGCCAGCAGTGATGGAAGCGGACGCTATAGCAATCAGCCCCAGCATTTT.

The chain is built from TRBV28 and TRBJ2-7; D not certain. The germline gives CDR1 MDHEN, CDR2 SYDVKM. V dropped 3 bases and J dropped 5 bases, with 8 bases sitting between them. This CDR3 contains 12 residues. The DNA of the CDR3 is TGTGCCAGCAGTTTCCTTATTAACGAGCAGTACTTC. It translates to CASSFLINEQYF.

The chain uses TRBV11-2 and TRBJ2-1; tentative D call: TRBD2 (5 bases). This CDR3 has 15 amino acids. Germline CDR1 and CDR2: SGHAT and FQNNGV. V was clipped by 3 bases and J by 4 bases, with 13 bases between them. CDR3 protein: CASSFAEASYNEQFF. DNA for the CDR3: TGTGCCAGCAGCTTCGCGGAGGCGTCATACAATGAGCAGTTCTTC.

As to this clone: The sample carries other DNA sequences with the same CDR3. This chain uses TRBV29-1 with TRBJ2-7; TRBD2 agrees at 12 bases. The CDR3 has 13 residues. V gave up 4 bases and J gave up 7 bases; unmatched junction bases: 5. Germline loops: CDR1 SQVTM, CDR2 ANQGSEA. The CDR3 sequence is CSVGGLAGGEQYF. The CDR3 DNA follows: TGCAGCGTTGGGGGGCTAGCGGGAGGGGAGCAGTACTTC.

The rearrangement joins TRBV2 to TRBJ2-7, with a possible D match to TRBD2 (6 bases). Between the trimmed V and J ends, which lost 8 bases and 1 base, there was a span of 12 bases. This CDR3 contains 13 residues. Germline V gene lookup returns CDR1 SNHLY and CDR2 FYNNEI. The CDR3 loop reads CASRDFLSYEQYF. DNA of the CDR3: TGTGCCAGCCGGGACTTCCTTTCCTACGAGCAGTACTTC.